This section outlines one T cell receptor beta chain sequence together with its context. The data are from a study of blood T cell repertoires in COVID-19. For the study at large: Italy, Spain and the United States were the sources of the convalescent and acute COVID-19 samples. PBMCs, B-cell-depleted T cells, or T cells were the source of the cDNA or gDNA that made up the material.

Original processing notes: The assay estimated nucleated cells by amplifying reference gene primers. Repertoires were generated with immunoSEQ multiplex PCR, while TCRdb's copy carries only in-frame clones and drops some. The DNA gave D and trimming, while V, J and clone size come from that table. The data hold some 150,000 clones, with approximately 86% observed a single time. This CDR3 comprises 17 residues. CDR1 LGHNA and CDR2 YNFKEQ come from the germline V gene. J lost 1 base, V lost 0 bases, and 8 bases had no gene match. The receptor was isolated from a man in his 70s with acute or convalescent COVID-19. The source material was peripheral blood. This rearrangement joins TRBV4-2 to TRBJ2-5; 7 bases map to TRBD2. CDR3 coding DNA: TGTGCCAGCAGCCAAGAAGGAGGGAGGGCCATCCAAGAGACCCAGTACTTC. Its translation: CASSQEGGRAIQETQYF.